The entry below gives a single T cell receptor beta chain sequence along with its context. The antigen remains unidentified. Original methodology: From ImmunoSEQ came sequences covering only the junction and carrying no quality scores, so filtering differed. Here immunoSEQ multiplex PCR was the method, and the copy in TCRdb shows in-frame clones only, minus some. D and trimming come from the DNA, and the V and J calls and clone size come from that table. The data contain approximately 350,000 clones, approximately 79% of them singletons. The sample comes from a study of shared clonotypes between healthy human individuals. Broader study findings: Researchers sampled blood only, noting tissue repertoires likely differ.

Germline CDR1 and CDR2: SGHDT and YYEEEE. V shed 5 bases and J shed 2 bases, with 5 bases lying between them. This CDR3 comprises 12 residues. This chain connects TRBV5-6 to TRBJ2-1, with D uncertain. The sequenced sample consisted of memory CD4+ T cells sorted from blood. Regarding subset: CD45RA-negative fraction. The clonotype was recovered from a man younger than 45 in good health. CDR3 in DNA: TGTGCCAGCAGGAGGACCTACAATGAGCAGTTCTTC. This gives the protein CASRRTYNEQFF.